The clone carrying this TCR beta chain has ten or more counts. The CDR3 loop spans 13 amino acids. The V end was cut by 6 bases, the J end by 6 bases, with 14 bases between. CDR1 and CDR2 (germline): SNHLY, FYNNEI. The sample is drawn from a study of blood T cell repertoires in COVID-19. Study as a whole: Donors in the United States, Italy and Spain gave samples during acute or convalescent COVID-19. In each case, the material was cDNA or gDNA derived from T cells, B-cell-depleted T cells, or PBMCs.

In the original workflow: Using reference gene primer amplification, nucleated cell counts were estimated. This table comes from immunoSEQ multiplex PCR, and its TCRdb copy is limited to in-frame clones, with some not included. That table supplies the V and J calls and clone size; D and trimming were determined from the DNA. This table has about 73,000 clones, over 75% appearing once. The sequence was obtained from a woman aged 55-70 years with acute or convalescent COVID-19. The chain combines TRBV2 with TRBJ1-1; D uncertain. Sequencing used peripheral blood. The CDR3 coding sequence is TGTGCCAGCAGCGGTGCCCATCAGGCTGAAGCTTTCTTT. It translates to CASSGAHQAEAFF.